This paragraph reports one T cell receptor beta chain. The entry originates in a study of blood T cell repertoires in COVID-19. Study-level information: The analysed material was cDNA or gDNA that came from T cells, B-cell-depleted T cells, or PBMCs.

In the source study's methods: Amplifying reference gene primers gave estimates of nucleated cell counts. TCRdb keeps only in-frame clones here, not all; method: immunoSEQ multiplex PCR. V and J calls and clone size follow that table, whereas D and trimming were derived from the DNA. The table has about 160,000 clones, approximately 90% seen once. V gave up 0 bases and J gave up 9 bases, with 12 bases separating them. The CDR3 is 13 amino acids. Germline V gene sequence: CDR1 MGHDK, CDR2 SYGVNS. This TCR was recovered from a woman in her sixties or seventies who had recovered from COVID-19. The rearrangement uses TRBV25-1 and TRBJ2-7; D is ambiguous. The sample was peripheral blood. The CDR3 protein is CASSEYSTRVQYF. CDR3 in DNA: TGTGCCAGCAGTGAATATAGCACCCGCGTGCAGTACTTC.